Included here is one T cell receptor beta chain sequence, with context. The entry originates in a study of CDR3 diversity in severe acne. The CDR3 is 14 residues long. Germline V CDR1 and CDR2: DFQATT, SNEGSKA (reference sequence). V trimming: 3 bases; J trimming: 7 bases; junction bases outside the gene matches: 9. In TCRdb, the PCR reads were re-called with MiXCR into one record per CDR3 protein. The table lists almost 85,000 distinct CDR3 sequences, under 65% of them singletons. This receptor was obtained from a male donor in good health, without acne. The chain joins TRBV20-1 to TRBJ1-5; 7 bases map to TRBD1. Sample: blood. The CDR3 region is CSASDKGAGQPQHF. The DNA of the CDR3 is TGCAGTGCTAGTGATAAGGGGGCAGGGCAGCCCCAGCATTTT.